This T cell receptor beta chain was identified during a study of blood T cell repertoires in COVID-19. Study-level background: From T cells, B-cell-depleted T cells, or PBMCs came the material, which was cDNA or gDNA.

Source study methods: Reference gene primer amplification gave nucleated cell count estimates. This table comes from immunoSEQ multiplex PCR, and its TCRdb copy is limited to in-frame clones, with some not included. That table furnishes V, J and clone size, whereas the DNA furnished D and trimming. The table lists 90,000 to 150,000 clones, 55% to 75% of them singletons. The V segment lost 5 bases and the J segment 5 bases; nucleotides outside the gene matches: 16. The length of the CDR3 is 17 residues. Germline-derived CDR1 and CDR2 are SGHDT and YYEEEE. The source material was peripheral blood. The rearrangement links TRBV5-6 to TRBJ2-3; TRBD1 agrees at 8 bases. The sequence was obtained from a human donor with acute or convalescent COVID-19. The donor label of this sample is uncertain. The CDR3 loop is CASSPSLLQGAGDTQYF. The CDR3 nucleotides read TGTGCCAGCAGTCCCTCTCTCCTGCAGGGGGCCGGAGATACGCAGTATTTT.